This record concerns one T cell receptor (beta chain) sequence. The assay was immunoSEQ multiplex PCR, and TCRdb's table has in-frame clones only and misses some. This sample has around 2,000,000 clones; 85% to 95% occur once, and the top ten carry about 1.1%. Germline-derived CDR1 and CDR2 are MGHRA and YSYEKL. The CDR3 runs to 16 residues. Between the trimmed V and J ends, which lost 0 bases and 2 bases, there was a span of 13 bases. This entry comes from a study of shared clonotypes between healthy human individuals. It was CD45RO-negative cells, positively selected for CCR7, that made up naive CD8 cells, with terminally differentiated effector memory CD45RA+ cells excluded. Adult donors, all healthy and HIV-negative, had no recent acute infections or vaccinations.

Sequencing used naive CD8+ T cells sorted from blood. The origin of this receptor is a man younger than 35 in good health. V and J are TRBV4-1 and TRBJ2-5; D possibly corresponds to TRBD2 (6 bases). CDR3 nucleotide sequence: TGCGCCAGCAGCCAAGATGGAGGACTACTTCAAGAGACCCAGTACTTC. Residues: CASSQDGGLLQETQYF.